These 30 T cell receptor beta chains were sequenced from one sample in a study of technical replicates of blood from a handful of donors. Some clones are missing from TCRdb's copy, which holds only in-frame ones; the method was immunoSEQ multiplex PCR. The sample records under 35,000 clones, more than 90% being singletons. Sequenced sample: PBMCs. These receptors were taken from a human donor in good health. Some clones in this sample may be carry-over from other donors' samples.

The J gene is TRBJ2-7, the V gene TRBV4-1, with D maybe TRBD2 (7 bases). V gave up 2 bases and J gave up 5 bases, with 19 bases separating them. Germline CDR1 is MGHRA and CDR2 is YSYEKL. The CDR3 is 16 residues long. The CDR3 DNA follows: TGCGCCAGCAGCCAACGCGTCCCCTCGGGGGGCGACGAGCAGTACTTC. This translates into CASSQRVPSGGDEQYF.

The gene calls are TRBV25-1 and TRBJ1-2; 11 bases match TRBD1. This CDR3 contains 16 residues. Germline CDR1 and CDR2: MGHDK and SYGVNS. V was pared by 5 bases and J by 5 bases, with 10 bases of the junction left unmatched. Written as DNA, the CDR3 is TGTGCCAGCAGTCAAAATTCCGGGACAGGGGGGTATGGCTACACCTTC. As protein: CASSQNSGTGGYGYTF.

The chain carries TRBV4-2 and TRBJ1-2; 7 nucleotides align to TRBD1. The length of the CDR3 is 20 residues. Germline CDR1 reads LGHNA; CDR2 reads YNFKEQ. V shed 1 base, J shed 1 base, and the junction held 18 bases outside the gene matches. The DNA of the CDR3 is TGTGCCAGCAGCCAAGCGATTTCTGACAGGGTTCGTTTTTTTAACTATGGCTACACCTTC. This codes for CASSQAISDRVRFFNYGYTF.

The chain carries TRBV12-5 and TRBJ2-5; tentative D call: TRBD2 (5 bases). The ends were cut back, 5 bases at V and 4 bases at J, with 11 bases in the middle. From germline, CDR1 is LGHNT and CDR2 FRNRAP. This CDR3 has 13 residues. The CDR3 bases are TGTGCTAGTGGTCCTCCGGGGAGAGAGACCCAGTACTTC. Encoded protein: CASGPPGRETQYF.

This chain connects TRBV6-6 to TRBJ1-6; 10 nucleotides agree with TRBD1. V gave up 5 bases and J gave up 8 bases; unmatched junction bases: 3. Germline values: CDR1 MNHNY, CDR2 SVGAGI (reference sequence). The CDR3 extends over 14 amino acids. CDR3 loop: CASSRTGGDSPLHF. The CDR3 DNA follows: TGTGCCAGCAGTAGGACAGGGGGGGATTCACCCCTCCACTTT.

The rearrangement joins TRBV2 to TRBJ2-1, with D perhaps matching TRBD1 (5 bases). This CDR3 has 14 amino acids. CDR1 and CDR2 from the germline V gene are SNHLY and FYNNEI. V lost 6 bases and J 4 bases, leaving 13 bases between the germline ends. CDR3 DNA: TGTGCCAGCAGAGGGGTACAGGAATACAATGAGCAGTTCTTC. It encodes CASRGVQEYNEQFF.

Here the CDR3 reads CAIRSRDNEKLFF. The DNA for the CDR3 is TGTGCCATCAGGAGCAGGGACAACGAAAAACTGTTTTTT. The chain has TRBV10-3 and TRBJ1-4, with TRBD1 as a possible D gene (6 bases). Trimming removed 6 bases at V and 8 bases at J, with 13 bases between. CDR3 length: 13 residues. CDR1 and CDR2 (germline): ENHRY, SYGVKD.

The chain recombines TRBV6-6 with TRBJ2-7; 9 nucleotides match TRBD2. Germline trimming cut 10 bases from V and 4 bases from J; bases unmatched to any gene: 14. This CDR3 is built from 15 residues. The germline gives CDR1 MNHNY, CDR2 SVGAGI (reference sequence). The CDR3 loop reads CATRTGASGKYEQYF. In DNA form, the CDR3 reads TGTGCCACCCGGACTGGCGCTAGCGGGAAGTACGAGCAGTACTTC.

The rearrangement uses TRBV29-1 and TRBJ1-1; maybe TRBD1 (6 bases). This CDR3 has 16 amino acids. Trimming shortened V by 0 bases and J by 0 bases, and 14 bases separated the two germline ends. CDR1 and CDR2 (germline): SQVTM, ANQGSEA. The CDR3 sequence is CSVEDGGGQMNTEAFF. Here the CDR3 DNA reads TGCAGCGTTGAAGACGGTGGCGGACAGATGAACACTGAAGCTTTCTTT.

The V gene is TRBV12-5, the J gene TRBJ1-1, with D perhaps matching TRBD1 (6 bases). Germline values: CDR1 LGHNT, CDR2 FRNRAP. V was shortened by 6 bases and J by 1 base, with 12 bases between the two germline ends. The CDR3 is 14 amino acids. The DNA for the CDR3 is TGTGCTAGTGGCCCGGACAGTAGGAACACTGAAGCTTTCTTT. It encodes CASGPDSRNTEAFF.

The chain recombines TRBV7-2 with TRBJ1-5, with D possibly matching TRBD1 (5 bases). Germline V gene lookup returns CDR1 SGHTA and CDR2 FQGNSA. V was shortened by 1 base and J by 2 bases, with 9 bases between the two germline ends. CDR3 length: 15 amino acids. The CDR3 coding sequence is TGTGCCAGCAGCTTAGAGGGGTATGGCAATCAGCCCCAGCATTTT. It encodes CASSLEGYGNQPQHF.

The chain joins TRBV29-1 to TRBJ2-5; TRBD1 is a possible D gene (6 bases). Trimming cost V 7 bases and J 0 bases, with 15 bases left between them. This CDR3 has 14 residues. Germline-derived CDR1 and CDR2 are SQVTM and ANQGSEA. The CDR3 sequence: CSAPYEGDQETQYF. CDR3 coding DNA: TGCAGCGCGCCATATGAGGGGGACCAAGAGACCCAGTACTTC.

The chain recombines TRBV5-1 with TRBJ2-5, with no clear D. This CDR3 has 11 residues. The germline V gene encodes CDR1 SGHRS and CDR2 YFSETQ. V was pared by 3 bases and J by 7 bases, with 7 bases between. In DNA, the CDR3 is TGCGCCAGCAGCTCTGCGTTGACCCAGTACTTC. It encodes CASSSALTQYF. The full variable domain, rest sourced from reference TRBV5-1 and TRBJ2-5, is KAGVTQTPRYLIKTRGQQVTLSCSPISGHRSVSWYQQTPGQGLQFLFEYFSETQRNKGNFPGRFSGRQFSNSRSEMNVSTLELGDSALYLCASSSALTQYFGPGTRLLVL.

The rearrangement joins TRBV21-1 to TRBJ2-5; the D call in the table, TRBD2, was not verified against the DNA. TRBV21-1 is noted as a pseudogene. The CDR3 totals 16 residues. CDR3 residues: CASSTRGLWDQETQYF. The DNA for the CDR3 is TGTGCCAGCAGCACTCGAGGACTGTGGGACCAAGAGACCCAGTACTTC.

The chain's CDR3 is CASGPTGGKLDTQYF. The DNA of the CDR3 is TGTGCTAGTGGTCCTACAGGGGGGAAATTGGATACGCAGTATTTT. The chain uses TRBV12-5 and TRBJ2-3; 8 nucleotides match TRBD1. Germline V gives CDR1 LGHNT, CDR2 FRNRAP. The CDR3 length is 15 residues. J was trimmed by 6 bases and V by 5 bases; bases with no gene match: 10.

The V and J genes are TRBV9 and TRBJ2-3; 10 bases agree with TRBD2. The CDR3 length is 16 residues. Germline V CDR1 and CDR2: SGDLS, YYNGEE. Trimming at V came to 4 bases and at J to 4 bases, leaving 9 bases not matched to a gene. This CDR3 reads CASSPLIAGGPDTQYF. CDR3 nucleotide sequence: TGTGCCAGCAGCCCCCTCATAGCGGGAGGCCCAGATACGCAGTATTTT. The full variable domain, rest sourced from reference TRBV9 and TRBJ2-3, is DSGVTQTPKHLITATGQRVTLRCSPRSGDLSVYWYQQSLDQGLQFLIQYYNGEERAKGNILERFSAQQFPDLHSELNLSSLELGDSALYFCASSPLIAGGPDTQYFGPGTRLTVL.

This clone was recorded only once. The chain uses TRBV18 and TRBJ1-4; D remains unclear. The CDR3 contains 15 residues. Germline-derived CDR1 and CDR2 are KGHSH and LQKENI. The V gene lost 6 bases and the J gene lost 0 bases, with 11 bases spanning the gap. The chain's CDR3 is CASSEGAATNEKLFF. In DNA form, the CDR3 reads TGTGCCAGCTCGGAGGGTGCCGCAACTAATGAAAAACTGTTTTTT.

The chain uses TRBV6-1 and TRBJ1-4, with D maybe TRBD1 (5 bases). The CDR3 runs 14 residues. Germline V gene lookup returns CDR1 MNHNS and CDR2 SASEGT. Trimming stripped 7 bases from V and 7 bases from J, with 16 bases between. Here the CDR3 reads CASTYKGLSEKLFF. The CDR3 DNA follows: TGTGCCAGCACCTACAAGGGGTTGAGTGAAAAACTGTTTTTT.

This rearrangement joins TRBV2 to TRBJ1-2; the D is unclear. This CDR3 has 12 residues. Germline V gene data show CDR1 as SNHLY and CDR2 as FYNNEI. The V and J ends lost 5 bases and 6 bases respectively, with 10 bases between them. The CDR3 DNA sequence: TGTGCCAGCAGTAGGACGGGAGATGGCTACACCTTC. Protein product: CASSRTGDGYTF.

The CDR3 loop reads CASSTGTSGTHEQYF. CDR3 DNA sequence: TGCGCCAGCAGCACCGGGACTAGCGGGACCCACGAGCAGTACTTC. The V call is TRBV5-1, the J call TRBJ2-7; TRBD2 matches at 13 bases. Germline V gives CDR1 SGHRS, CDR2 YFSETQ. The CDR3 is 15 residues long. J gave up 5 bases and V 4 bases, and 6 bases lay outside the gene matches.

The V gene is TRBV30, the J gene TRBJ2-7; D is uncertain. This CDR3 is built from 12 residues. V was trimmed by 5 bases and J by 2 bases, leaving 10 bases between them. Germline V gene sequence: CDR1 GTSNPN, CDR2 SVGIG (reference sequence). The CDR3 DNA follows: TGTGCCTGGGAGCCGGTAACCTACGAGCAGTACTTC. The encoded protein is CAWEPVTYEQYF.

This rearrangement joins TRBV5-1 to TRBJ2-1, with 10 bases lining up with TRBD2. The CDR3 runs 15 residues. Losses at the gene ends were 5 bases for V and 5 bases for J; bases not matched to a gene: 7. Germline V gene sequence: CDR1 SGHRS, CDR2 YFSETQ. CDR3 residues: CASRASGSRDNEQFF. As DNA, the CDR3 is TGCGCCAGCAGGGCTAGCGGGAGTAGGGACAATGAGCAGTTCTTC. Full variable domain (remainder filled in from reference TRBV5-1 and TRBJ2-1): KAGVTQTPRYLIKTRGQQVTLSCSPISGHRSVSWYQQTPGQGLQFLFEYFSETQRNKGNFPGRFSGRQFSNSRSEMNVSTLELGDSALYLCASRASGSRDNEQFFGPGTRLTVL.

Written as DNA, the CDR3 is TGTGCCAGCAGCTTAGGGCAGGGACAGACCCAAGAGACCCAGTACTTC. This encodes CASSLGQGQTQETQYF. The chain has TRBV11-2 and TRBJ2-5; 7 bases are a match to TRBD1. Germline lookup yields CDR1 SGHAT and CDR2 FQNNGV. CDR3 length: 16 residues. V shed 1 base, J shed 1 base, and the junction held 6 bases outside the gene matches.

The chain is built from TRBV7-9 and TRBJ2-3, with D perhaps TRBD2 (5 bases). This CDR3 has 14 residues. The germline CDR1 and CDR2 sequences are SEHNR and FQNEAQ (reference sequence). V was shortened by 9 bases and J by 0 bases, with 13 bases between the two germline ends. The CDR3 bases are TGTGCCAGGGCTTCTTGGACTAGCACAGATACGCAGTATTTT. Its protein is CARASWTSTDTQYF.

J is TRBJ2-1 and V is TRBV9; D unresolved. V gave up 3 bases and J gave up 0 bases, with 10 bases separating them. This CDR3 is 15 amino acids long. CDR1 is SGDLS and CDR2 is YYNGEE in the germline V gene. CDR3 nucleotides: TGTGCCAGCAGCGGTCGCCTGAGCTCCTACAATGAGCAGTTCTTC. It specifies CASSGRLSSYNEQFF. Complete variable domain (other parts from reference TRBV9 and TRBJ2-1): DSGVTQTPKHLITATGQRVTLRCSPRSGDLSVYWYQQSLDQGLQFLIQYYNGEERAKGNILERFSAQQFPDLHSELNLSSLELGDSALYFCASSGRLSSYNEQFFGPGTRLTVL.

The chain employs TRBV6-5 and TRBJ1-3; TRBD1 might be the D (6 bases). The germline V gene encodes CDR1 MNHEY and CDR2 SVGAGI. The CDR3 spans 13 residues. V was clipped by 6 bases and J by 4 bases, with 10 bases between them. CDR3 sequence: CASSLDRGNTIYF. The CDR3 DNA is TGTGCCAGCAGCTTAGACAGGGGAAACACCATATATTTT.

This clone was observed once. The chain is built from TRBV29-1 and TRBJ2-2; no clear D gene. Germline V gene sequence: CDR1 SQVTM, CDR2 ANQGSEA. The V end lost 0 bases, the J end lost 4 bases, and 9 bases lay between the germline ends. This CDR3 comprises 14 residues. For the CDR3, the DNA is TGCAGCGTTGAAGATCCCAGTTTCACCGGGGAGCTGTTTTTT. It translates to CSVEDPSFTGELFF.

This clone was observed a single time. The chain has TRBV5-1 and TRBJ1-1; D gene uncertain. This CDR3 is 16 amino acids long. Deletions cut 4 bases from V and 2 bases from J, with 18 bases between. CDR1 and CDR2 from the germline V gene are SGHRS and YFSETQ. The CDR3 is CASSPTSGLVNTEAFF. CDR3 sequence (DNA): TGCGCCAGCAGCCCCACCTCCGGGTTAGTAAACACTGAAGCTTTCTTT. The full variable domain, its missing parts supplied by reference TRBV5-1 and TRBJ1-1, is KAGVTQTPRYLIKTRGQQVTLSCSPISGHRSVSWYQQTPGQGLQFLFEYFSETQRNKGNFPGRFSGRQFSNSRSEMNVSTLELGDSALYLCASSPTSGLVNTEAFFGQGTRLTVV.

The V and J genes are TRBV6-5 and TRBJ1-2; weak D call: TRBD1 (5 bases). This CDR3 is built from 13 residues. Germline V gene lookup returns CDR1 MNHEY and CDR2 SVGAGI. V was cut by 7 bases and J by 8 bases, with 17 bases left in between. In nucleotides, the CDR3 is TGTGCCAGCAAGGGATGGGGGGGGGAAGGCTACACCTTC. Translated, it gives CASKGWGGEGYTF.

The gene calls are TRBV5-1 and TRBJ1-2; TRBD1 is a possible D gene (5 bases). The ends were cut back, 0 bases at V and 6 bases at J, with 15 bases in the middle. Germline assignment: CDR1 SGHRS and CDR2 YFSETQ. The CDR3 runs to 15 residues. CDR3 amino acids: CASSLAVGREDGYTF. CDR3 bases: TGCGCCAGCAGCTTGGCGGTTGGCAGGGAGGATGGCTACACCTTC.